This T cell receptor beta chain was captured by sequencing in a study of T cell repertoires in ileal Crohn's disease. Study-level information: Every patient was operated on for stricturing (approximately 60%) or penetrating (approximately 40%) complications.

Study observations and caveats: High-frequency clones were more common in sorted CD8 than CD4 cells.

The CDR3 length is 14 residues. The ends were cut back, 5 bases at V and 5 bases at J, with 13 bases in the middle. Germline CDR1 reads SNHLY; CDR2 reads FYNNEI. As to this clone: Antigen: not known.

Using immunoSEQ multiplex PCR, the repertoire was profiled, and TCRdb retains in-frame clones only, with some absent. In the table there are about 14,000 clones, nearly 80% of which are singletons. Input material: ileal tissue. This rearrangement joins TRBV2 to TRBJ1-5, with a possible D match to TRBD1 (5 bases). The clonotype originates from an adult with Crohn's disease. The CDR3, as DNA: TGTGCCAGCAGTCGGCAGGGTGGGGATCAGCCCCAGCATTTT. It specifies CASSRQGGDQPQHF.